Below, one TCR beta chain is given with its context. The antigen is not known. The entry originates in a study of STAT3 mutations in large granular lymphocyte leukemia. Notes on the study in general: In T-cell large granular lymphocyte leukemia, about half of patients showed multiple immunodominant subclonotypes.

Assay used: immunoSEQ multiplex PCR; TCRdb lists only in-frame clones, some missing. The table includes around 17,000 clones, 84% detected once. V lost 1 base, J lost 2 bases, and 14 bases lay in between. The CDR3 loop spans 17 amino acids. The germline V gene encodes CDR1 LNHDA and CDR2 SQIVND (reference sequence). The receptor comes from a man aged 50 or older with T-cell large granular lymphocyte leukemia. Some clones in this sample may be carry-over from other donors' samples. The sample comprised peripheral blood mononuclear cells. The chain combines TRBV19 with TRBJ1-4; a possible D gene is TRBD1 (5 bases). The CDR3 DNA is TGTGCCAGTAGTATAGGACAGCGACCCTCGACTAATGAAAAACTGTTTTTT. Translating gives CASSIGQRPSTNEKLFF. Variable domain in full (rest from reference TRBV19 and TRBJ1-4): DGGITQSPKYLFRKEGQNVTLSCEQNLNHDAMYWYRQDPGQGLRLIYYSQIVNDFQKGDIAEGYSVSREKKESFPLTVTSAQKNPTAFYLCASSIGQRPSTNEKLFFGSGTQLSVL.